Listed here is a single T cell receptor beta chain. Which antigen it targets is not known. No qualities accompany the bases; no much larger clone lies one base away. The immunoSEQ Assay, a bias-controlled multiplex PCR, was used to amplify TCRbeta CDR3 regions from genomic DNA. Per the authors' processing: The number of nucleated cells in each sample was estimated from the amplification of reference gene primers within the assay. To quantify the absolute abundance of each unique TCRbeta CDR3 rearrangement, sequence reads were collapsed and filtered. Productive Simpson clonality was computed per sample as the square root of Simpson's diversity index over productive rearrangements. The source is immuneACCESS, and TCRdb retained only in-frame sequences with V and J called. Part of the clones is not carried over; for the studies checked, unresolved V genes explain less than half of this, and the remainder is unexplained. V, J and clone size were drawn from that table, and D and trimming were deduced from the DNA. This sample gives about 110,000 clones in total; about 70% of them show up just once. Under 10% of the sample rests with the top ten.

Whole blood was collected in K2EDTA tubes by collaborating institutions according to the institutions' own protocols. Collaborator samples were shipped for TCRbeta analysis as frozen whole blood, isolated PBMCs, or DNA extracted from either sample type. The sample is drawn from a study of blood T cell repertoires in COVID-19 (dated by TCRdb to about 2020). As for the study more broadly: Samples from collaborators originated in the United States, Italy and Spain and spanned both the acute and convalescent phases of COVID-19. The prospective study material was composed of cDNA or gDNA derived from T cells, B-cell-depleted T cells, or PBMCs. Deeply sampled blood TCRbeta repertoires from subjects exposed to, actively infected with, or recovered from COVID-19 were included in the dataset. A freely available public database, intended as a resource for researchers studying the immune response to SARS-CoV-2, is where the repertoires were released. The samples were drawn from two sources: the first 160 participants of the ongoing ImmuneRACE study, and some 1,300 subjects contributed by 6 global collaborators. The sample metadata nearly always contained a de-identified subject ID, COVID-19 status, age in years and sex. HLA class I and class II types, where available, came from metadata supplied by the sample provider rather than from assay-based typing. Overall study outcomes, separate from this receptor: The quantity of clinical and demographic metadata differed by source and by participant and was supplied without curation.

Germline trimming amounts to 3 bases on V and 5 bases on J, with 10 as the count of junction bases outside the gene matches. The CDR3 runs 16 residues from the cysteine to the phenylalanine. Kept here is only the CDR3 DNA, which spans 48 bases and is read in frame from base 1. As encoded in the germline V gene, CDR1 is SGDLS while CDR2 is YYNGEE. Sequenced sample: peripheral blood. The chain couples TRBV9 to TRBJ1-4; 7 bases in the middle match TRBD1. The clonotype originates from a woman in her fifties or sixties with acute or convalescent COVID-19. The sequenced DNA is TGTGCCAGCAGCGGAACAACCGGGACAGAAAATGAAAAACTGTTTTTT. It translates to CASSGTTGTENEKLFF.